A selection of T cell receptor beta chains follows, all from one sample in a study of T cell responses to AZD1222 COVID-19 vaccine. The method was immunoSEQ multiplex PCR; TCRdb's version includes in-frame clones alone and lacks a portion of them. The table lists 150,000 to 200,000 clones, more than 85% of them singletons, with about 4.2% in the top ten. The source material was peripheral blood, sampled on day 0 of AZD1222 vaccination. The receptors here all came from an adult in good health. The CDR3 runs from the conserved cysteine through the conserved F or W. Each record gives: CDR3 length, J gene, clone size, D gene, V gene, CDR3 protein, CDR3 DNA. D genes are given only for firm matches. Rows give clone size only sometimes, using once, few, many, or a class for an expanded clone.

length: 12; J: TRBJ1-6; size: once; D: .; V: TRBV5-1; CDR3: CASSPGRSPLHF; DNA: TGCGCCAGCAGCCCCGGTCGAAGTCCCCTCCACTTT
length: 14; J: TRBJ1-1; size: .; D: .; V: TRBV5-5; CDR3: CASYPTGSNTEAFF; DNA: TGTGCCAGTTACCCGACAGGATCGAACACTGAAGCTTTCTTT
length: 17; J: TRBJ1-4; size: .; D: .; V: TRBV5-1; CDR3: CASSSVAMGPFNEKLFF; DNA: TGCGCCAGCAGCTCAGTTGCTATGGGACCGTTTAATGAAAAACTGTTTTTT
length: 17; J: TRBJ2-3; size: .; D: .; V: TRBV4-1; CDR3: CASSQDRDTYVTDTQYF; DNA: TGCGCCAGCAGCCAAGACCGGGACACATATGTCACAGATACGCAGTATTTT
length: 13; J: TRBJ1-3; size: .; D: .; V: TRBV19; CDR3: CASSTAAEDTIYF; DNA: TGTGCCAGTAGTACGGCCGCGGAGGACACCATATATTTT
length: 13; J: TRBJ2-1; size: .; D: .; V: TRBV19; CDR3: CASRSGRHNEQFF; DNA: TGTGCCAGCCGATCAGGGCGCCACAATGAGCAGTTCTTC
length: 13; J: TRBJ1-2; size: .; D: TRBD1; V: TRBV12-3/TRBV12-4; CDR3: CASSPGTVYGYTF; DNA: TGTGCCAGCAGTCCCGGGACAGTCTATGGCTACACCTTC
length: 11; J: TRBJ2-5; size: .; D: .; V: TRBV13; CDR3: CASSLEETQYF; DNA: TGTGCCAGCAGCTTGGAAGAGACCCAGTACTTC
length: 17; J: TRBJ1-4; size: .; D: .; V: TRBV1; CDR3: CTSSHHRRGHLAEKLFF; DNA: TGCACCAGCAGCCATCATAGGCGGGGCCACCTCGCGGAAAAACTGTTTTTT
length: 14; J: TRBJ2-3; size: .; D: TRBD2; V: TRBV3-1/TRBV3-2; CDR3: CASGRTSGGPEQYF; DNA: TGTGCCAGCGGCCGGACTAGCGGGGGACCCGAGCAGTATTTT
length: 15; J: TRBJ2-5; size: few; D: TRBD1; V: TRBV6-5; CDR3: CASRAPGQGEETQYF; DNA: TGTGCCAGCAGGGCCCCGGGACAGGGGGAAGAGACCCAGTACTTC
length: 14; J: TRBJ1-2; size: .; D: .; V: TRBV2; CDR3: CASSERGAIYGYTF; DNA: TGTGCCAGCAGCGAGAGGGGGGCGATCTATGGCTACACCTTC
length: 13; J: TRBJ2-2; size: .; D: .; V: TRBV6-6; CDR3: CASSWSSSGELFF; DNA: TGTGCCAGCAGTTGGTCGTCGAGCGGGGAGCTGTTTTTT
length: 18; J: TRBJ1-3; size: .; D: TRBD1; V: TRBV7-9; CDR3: CASSLQGANRVSGNTIYF; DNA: TGTGCCAGCAGCTTACAGGGGGCCAACCGCGTCTCTGGAAACACCATATATTTT
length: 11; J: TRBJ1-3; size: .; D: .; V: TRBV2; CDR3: CASTGGNTIYF; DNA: TGTGCCAGCACAGGCGGAAACACCATATATTTT
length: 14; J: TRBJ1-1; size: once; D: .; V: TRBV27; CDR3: CASSFGQWNTEAFF; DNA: TGTGCCAGCAGTTTTGGGCAGTGGAACACTGAAGCTTTCTTT
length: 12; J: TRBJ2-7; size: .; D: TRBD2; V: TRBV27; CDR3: CASSGGRNKQYF; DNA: TGTGCCAGCTCTGGCGGGAGGAACAAGCAGTACTTC
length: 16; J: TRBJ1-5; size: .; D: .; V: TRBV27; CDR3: CASSPQAGLNNQPQHF; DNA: TGTGCCAGCAGTCCCCAGGCGGGACTGAATAATCAGCCCCAGCATTTT
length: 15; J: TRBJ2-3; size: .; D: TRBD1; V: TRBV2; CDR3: CASTEYRGREDTQYF; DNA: TGTGCCAGCACTGAGTACAGGGGGCGGGAGGATACGCAGTATTTT
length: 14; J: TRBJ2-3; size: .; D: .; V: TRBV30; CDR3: CAWSVGGSADTQYF; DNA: TGTGCCTGGAGTGTAGGTGGGAGCGCAGATACGCAGTATTTT
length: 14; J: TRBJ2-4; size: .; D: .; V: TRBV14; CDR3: CASSQGRDKNIQYF; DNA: TGTGCCAGCAGCCAAGGCCGTGACAAAAACATTCAGTACTTC
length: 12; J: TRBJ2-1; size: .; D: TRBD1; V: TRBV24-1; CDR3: CATRGQNNEQFF; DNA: TGTGCCACCAGGGGACAGAACAATGAGCAGTTCTTC
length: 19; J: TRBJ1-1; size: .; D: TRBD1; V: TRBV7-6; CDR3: CASSLAAGTAQPPNTEAFF; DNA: TGTGCCAGCAGCTTAGCCGCCGGGACAGCCCAACCACCTAACACTGAAGCTTTCTTT
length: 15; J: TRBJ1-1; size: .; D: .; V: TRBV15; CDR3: CATSRDPGFHTEAFF; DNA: TGTGCCACCAGCAGAGATCCTGGATTCCACACTGAAGCTTTCTTT
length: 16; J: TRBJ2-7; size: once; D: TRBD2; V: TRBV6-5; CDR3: CASSYSPRLAAYEQYF; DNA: TGTGCCAGCAGTTACTCCCCTCGACTAGCAGCCTACGAGCAGTACTTC
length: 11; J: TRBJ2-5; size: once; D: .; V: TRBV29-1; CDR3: CSVGTSETQYF; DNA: TGCAGCGTTGGGACATCCGAGACCCAGTACTTC
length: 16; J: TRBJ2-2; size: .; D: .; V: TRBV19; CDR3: CASSQETSENTGELFF; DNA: TGTGCCAGTAGCCAGGAGACCTCAGAGAACACCGGGGAGCTGTTTTTT
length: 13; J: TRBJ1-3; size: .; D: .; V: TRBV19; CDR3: CASSPGRANTIYF; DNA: TGTGCCAGTAGTCCGGGGCGGGCAAACACCATATATTTT
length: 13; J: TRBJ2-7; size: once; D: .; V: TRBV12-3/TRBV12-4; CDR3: CASSFGLFYEQYF; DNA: TGTGCCAGCAGTTTCGGACTTTTCTACGAGCAGTACTTC
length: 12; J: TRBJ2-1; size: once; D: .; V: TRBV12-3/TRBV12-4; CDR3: CASSLVSAEQFF; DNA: TGTGCCAGCAGTTTAGTCTCGGCAGAGCAGTTCTTC
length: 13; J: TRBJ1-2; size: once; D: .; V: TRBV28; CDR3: CASTPPGFYGYTF; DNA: TGTGCCAGCACCCCGCCGGGTTTCTATGGCTACACCTTC
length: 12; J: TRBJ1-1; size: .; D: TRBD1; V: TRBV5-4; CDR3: CASSLDRIEAFF; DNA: TGTGCCAGCAGCCTGGACAGGATTGAAGCTTTCTTT
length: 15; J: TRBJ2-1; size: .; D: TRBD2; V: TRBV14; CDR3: CASSQELAGAVEQFF; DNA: TGTGCCAGCAGCCAAGAACTAGCGGGAGCGGTTGAGCAGTTCTTC
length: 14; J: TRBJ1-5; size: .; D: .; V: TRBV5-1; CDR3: CASSLQGRDQPQHF; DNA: TGCGCCAGCAGCTTGCAGGGGCGAGATCAGCCCCAGCATTTT
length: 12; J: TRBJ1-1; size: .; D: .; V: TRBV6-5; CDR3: CASSYPNTEAFF; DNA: TGTGCCAGCAGTTACCCGAACACTGAAGCTTTCTTT
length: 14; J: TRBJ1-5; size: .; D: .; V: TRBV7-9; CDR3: CASSVQDSNQPQHF; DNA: TGTGCCAGCAGCGTACAGGATAGCAATCAGCCCCAGCATTTT
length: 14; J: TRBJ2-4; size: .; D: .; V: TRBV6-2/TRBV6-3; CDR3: CASSPLGAKNIQYF; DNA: TGTGCCAGCAGCCCCCTAGGAGCCAAAAACATTCAGTACTTC
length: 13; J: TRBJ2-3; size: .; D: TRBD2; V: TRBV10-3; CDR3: CAISGGPVDTQYF; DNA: TGTGCCATCTCGGGGGGGCCAGTAGATACGCAGTATTTT
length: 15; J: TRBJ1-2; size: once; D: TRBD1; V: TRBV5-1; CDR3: CASSLGGQAAYGYTF; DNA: TGCGCCAGCAGCTTGGGGGGACAGGCGGCGTATGGCTACACCTTC
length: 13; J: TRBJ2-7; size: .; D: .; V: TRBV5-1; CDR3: CASSFQSSYEQYF; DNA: TGCGCCAGCAGCTTTCAAAGCTCCTACGAGCAGTACTTC
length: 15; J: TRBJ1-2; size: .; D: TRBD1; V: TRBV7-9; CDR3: CASSLTGTGGEGYTF; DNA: TGTGCCAGCAGCTTAACCGGGACAGGGGGCGAGGGCTACACCTTC
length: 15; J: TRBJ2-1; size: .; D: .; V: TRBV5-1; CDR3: CASSSRPGPYNEQFF; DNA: TGCGCCAGCAGCTCCCGGCCGGGACCATACAATGAGCAGTTCTTC
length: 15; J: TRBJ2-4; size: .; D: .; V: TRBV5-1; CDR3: CASSLGSRDENIQYF; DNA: TGCGCCAGCAGCTTGGGATCACGGGACGAAAACATTCAGTACTTC